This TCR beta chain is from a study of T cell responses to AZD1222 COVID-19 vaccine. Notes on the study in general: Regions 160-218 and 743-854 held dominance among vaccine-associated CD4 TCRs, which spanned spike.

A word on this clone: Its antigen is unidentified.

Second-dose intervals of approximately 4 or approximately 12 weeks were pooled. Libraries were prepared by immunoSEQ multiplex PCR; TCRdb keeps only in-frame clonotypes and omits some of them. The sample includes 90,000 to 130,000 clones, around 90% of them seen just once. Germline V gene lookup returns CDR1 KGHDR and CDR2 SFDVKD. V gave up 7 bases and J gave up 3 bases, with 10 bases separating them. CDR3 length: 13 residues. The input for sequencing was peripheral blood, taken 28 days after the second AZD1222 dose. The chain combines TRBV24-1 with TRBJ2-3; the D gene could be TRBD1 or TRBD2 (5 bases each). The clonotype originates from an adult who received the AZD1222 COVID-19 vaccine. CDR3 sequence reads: CATSPWGTDTQYF. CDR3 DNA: TGTGCCACCAGCCCATGGGGGACAGATACGCAGTATTTT.